Listed below are T cell receptor beta chains from one sample, sequenced in a study of graft-versus-host responses after intestinal transplantation. These receptors lack a known antigen. The repertoire was sequenced with immunoSEQ multiplex PCR; TCRdb's copy has only in-frame clones and lacks some. Of some 79,000 clones in the sample, 85% to 90% were seen once. Sequences were derived from unstimulated CD4+ T cells sorted from spleen or lymph node cells, sampled before intestinal transplant. The source of these receptors is a human donor who received an intestinal transplant. Both conserved end residues are part of each CDR3. A D gene is named only where the DNA matches it firmly. Some rows have no size entry. The others give once, few or many, or a class for an expanded clone.

>TRBV7-2|-|TRBJ2-1|-
TGTGCCAGCATCAAATCACGGGGACTCTCCTACAATGAGCAGTTCTTC
CASIKSRGLSYNEQFF
>TRBV28|TRBD1|TRBJ1-2|-
TGTGCCAGCATCTCGGGGACAGGAAACTATGGCTACACCTTC
CASISGTGNYGYTF
>TRBV2|TRBD1|TRBJ1-5|-
TGTGCCAGCACCTTAGGGACAGGGGGGTTCTCGGGTCAGCCCCAGCATTTT
CASTLGTGGFSGQPQHF
>TRBV5-7|TRBD1|TRBJ1-1|-
TGTGCCAGCAGCTTTGGGGACAGGATGAACACTGAAGCTTTCTTT
CASSFGDRMNTEAFF
>TRBV9|-|TRBJ2-4|once
TGTGCCAGCAGCGTTACTAACATTCAGTACTTC
CASSVTNIQYF
>TRBV10-1|-|TRBJ1-6|-
TGCGCCAGCAGTGAAGGTCAGGGGAATTCACCCCTCCACTTT
CASSEGQGNSPLHF
>TRBV6-4|-|TRBJ1-5|-
TGTGCCAGCAGTCGGCTGGGACTCCAGGGTTGTCAGCCCCAGCATTTT
CASSRLGLQGCQPQHF
>TRBV14|-|TRBJ2-5|-
TGTGCCAGCAGCCAAGTCTTCCCGAGTGGGACCCAGTACTTC
CASSQVFPSGTQYF
>TRBV7-2|TRBD1|TRBJ1-5|-
TGTGCCAGCAGCACGAGGACAGGGGGCAATCAGCCCCAGCATTTT
CASSTRTGGNQPQHF
>TRBV5-6|-|TRBJ2-7|-
TGTGCCAGCAGCTTAAGAACACCTAGTCGGGACTACGAGCAGTACTTC
CASSLRTPSRDYEQYF
>TRBV2|TRBD2|TRBJ2-5|-
TGTGCCAGCAGCCCGGGACTAGCGGGGGGGCCAGGCAGGGAGACCCAGTACTTC
CASSPGLAGGPGRETQYF
>TRBV7-9|-|TRBJ2-3|-
TGTGCCAGCAGCTTTTCGACAGATACGCAGTATTTT
CASSFSTDTQYF
>TRBV7-9|TRBD1|TRBJ1-2|-
TGTGCCAGCAGCCCCTTTGTCCCGGGACAGCATGACTATGGCTACACCTTC
CASSPFVPGQHDYGYTF
>TRBV5-1|TRBD1|TRBJ2-3|-
TGCGCCAGTTCAATTCAGGGACAGGGAACAGATACGCAGTATTTT
CASSIQGQGTDTQYF
>TRBV28|-|TRBJ1-2|-
TGTGCCAGCTGCGGGGCATGGAGCTATGGCTACACCTTC
CASCGAWSYGYTF
>TRBV20-1|-|TRBJ2-7|-
TGCAGTGCTAGGAGGCACGAGCAGTACTTC
CSARRHEQYF
>TRBV5-1|TRBD2|TRBJ2-5|-
TGCGCCAGCAGGCCGACTAGCGGGGGCCACCAAGAGACCCAGTACTTC
CASRPTSGGHQETQYF
>TRBV28|-|TRBJ1-5|-
TGTGCCATTTCGCGGGGCTTCAATCAGCCCCAGCATTTT
CAISRGFNQPQHF
>TRBV20-1|-|TRBJ2-5|-
TGCAGTGCTGAACAGGAAGAGACCCAGTACTTC
CSAEQEETQYF
>TRBV15|-|TRBJ1-3|-
TGTGCCACCAGCAGAGATCGAGGGCCTGGAAACACCATATATTTT
CATSRDRGPGNTIYF
>TRBV21-1|-|TRBJ2-1|-
TGTGCCATGAGCCGGGACAGGGGGGGTCATGAGCAGTTCTTC
CAMSRDRGGHEQFF
>TRBV5-1|TRBD1|TRBJ2-2|-
TGCGCCAGCAGCCGGGACAGCAGCACCGGGGAGCTGTTTTTT
CASSRDSSTGELFF
>TRBV10-3|-|TRBJ1-3|few
TGTGCCATCAGTGATGGAGACTCTGGAAACACCATATATTTT
CAISDGDSGNTIYF
>TRBV29-1|-|TRBJ1-2|once
TGCAGCGTCACGCGGGGGGCGGACAAGAGCTATGGCTACACCTTC
CSVTRGADKSYGYTF
>TRBV2|TRBD1|TRBJ1-5|-
TGTGCCAGCAGCCGAGACAGGGTCAATCAGCCCCAGCATTTT
CASSRDRVNQPQHF
>TRBV7-9|TRBD2|TRBJ2-5|-
TGTGCCAGCAGCCCGTTGACTAGCGGGGGGCGGGAGACCCAGTACTTC
CASSPLTSGGRETQYF